This T cell receptor (beta chain) was identified in a study of Graves' ophthalmopathy and Graves' hyperthyroidism. This clonotype was counted ten times or more. RNA transcripts were the source from which TCR beta CDR3 regions were amplified. HTBI primers served in a first-round RT-PCR, which a second-round multiplex PCR followed. From the multiplex PCR reads, TCRdb called clonotypes with MiXCR, one entry per CDR3 protein. The table lists hundreds of thousands of distinct CDR3 sequences, approximately 15% of them singletons. The sequenced material came from blood. This receptor was taken from a woman aged 25 to 39 with Graves' ophthalmopathy.

CDR3 nucleotide sequence: TGTGCCAGCAGTCCAGGACTGGACAATCAGCCCCAGCATTTT. This sequence encodes CASSPGLDNQPQHF. The chain links TRBV27 to TRBJ1-5, with D unresolved. The germline V gene encodes CDR1 MNHEY and CDR2 SMNVEV (reference sequence). The V end lost 5 bases, the J end lost 3 bases, and 11 bases lay between the germline ends. The CDR3 contains 14 residues.